These 21 T cell receptor beta chains originate from one sample sequenced in a study of blood T cell repertoires in COVID-19. Assay used: immunoSEQ multiplex PCR; TCRdb lists only in-frame clones, some missing. Here the sample spans 240,000 or so clones, 70% to 85% being singletons. Specimen: peripheral blood. These receptors all stem from a woman older than 75 with acute or convalescent COVID-19.

The chain employs TRBV3-1 (or the pseudogene TRBV3-2) and TRBJ1-2, with 7 bases fitting TRBD1. Unmatched junction bases numbered 5, after V lost 4 bases and J lost 3 bases. The CDR3 length is 14 residues. CDR1 LGHDT and CDR2 YNNKEL come from the germline V gene (reference sequence). CDR3 nucleotides: TGTGCCAGCAGCCCCTACAGGGGCGACTATGGCTACACCTTC. This encodes CASSPYRGDYGYTF.

J is TRBJ1-2 and V is TRBV9; tentative D call: TRBD1 (5 bases). The CDR3 contains 13 residues. The V end lost 2 bases, the J end lost 2 bases, and 7 bases lay between the germline ends. Germline-derived CDR1 and CDR2 are SGDLS and YYNGEE. The CDR3 region is CASSVQGNYGYTF. The CDR3 DNA reads TGTGCCAGCAGCGTCCAGGGCAACTATGGCTACACCTTC.

The genes are TRBV19 and TRBJ2-2; D possibly corresponds to TRBD2 (6 bases). The CDR3 runs to 16 residues. CDR1 and CDR2 from the germline V gene are LNHDA and SQIVND (reference sequence). Trimming removed 4 bases at V and 0 bases at J, with 12 bases between. The CDR3 loop reads CASSRRLGANTGELFF. Written as DNA, the CDR3 is TGTGCCAGTAGTAGACGACTAGGCGCGAACACCGGGGAGCTGTTTTTT.

The V gene is TRBV6-5, the J gene TRBJ2-7; 11 positions agree with TRBD2. After removal of 7 bases from V and 3 bases from J, the junction contained 2 bases not matched to a gene. The germline V gene encodes CDR1 MNHEY and CDR2 SVGAGI. The CDR3 is 13 amino acids. The CDR3 spells CASTGTSGYEQYF. CDR3 DNA: TGTGCCAGCACCGGGACTAGCGGCTACGAGCAGTACTTC.

The chain links TRBV5-4 to TRBJ1-1; D might be TRBD1 (5 bases). CDR1 is SGHNT, CDR2 YYREEE, per germline (reference sequence). Trimming shortened V by 5 bases and J by 3 bases, and 11 bases separated the two germline ends. This CDR3 has 13 amino acids. CDR3 sequence reads: CASSSDSYTEAFF. In DNA form, the CDR3 reads TGTGCCAGCAGTTCCGACAGTTACACTGAAGCTTTCTTT.

This sequence joins TRBV6-2 or TRBV6-3 and TRBJ2-3, with D possibly TRBD2 on 6 matching bases. The CDR3 sequence is 19 residues long. With 8 bases removed from V and 2 bases from J, the gap between germline ends came to 29 bases. Germline V gene lookup returns CDR1 MNHEY and CDR2 SVGEGT. CDR3 region: CASGRRSTSRRRATDTQYF. The DNA of the CDR3 is TGTGCCAGCGGCCGTCGTTCGACTAGTAGGAGGAGGGCCACAGATACGCAGTATTTT.

The chain links TRBV6-2 or TRBV6-3 to TRBJ1-1; TRBD1 might be the D (6 bases). CDR3 length equals 15 residues. The germline CDR1 and CDR2 sequences are MNHEY and SVGEGT. V gave up 5 bases and J gave up 4 bases, with 17 bases separating them. CDR3 sequence: CASSAGEWGGTEAFF. The DNA for the CDR3 is TGTGCCAGCAGTGCAGGGGAATGGGGTGGCACTGAAGCTTTCTTT.

The chain uses TRBV7-2 and TRBJ2-3, with 9 nucleotides matching TRBD2. The CDR3 length is 17 residues. Per the germline V gene, CDR1 is SGHTA and CDR2 is FQGNSA. The trim removed 1 base at V and 0 bases at J, leaving 5 bases unmatched. Here the CDR3 DNA reads TGTGCCAGCAGCTTAGGAGCGGGAGGCTGGAGCACAGATACGCAGTATTTT. It translates to CASSLGAGGWSTDTQYF.

V and J are TRBV5-1 and TRBJ1-1; D is possibly TRBD1 (5 bases). The germline gives CDR1 SGHRS, CDR2 YFSETQ. The V and J ends lost 2 bases and 0 bases respectively, with 20 bases between them. The CDR3 covers 18 residues. CDR3: CASSFRSGGTGMNTEAFF. CDR3 sequence (DNA): TGCGCCAGCAGCTTTAGATCCGGGGGAACGGGCATGAACACTGAAGCTTTCTTT. Together with reference TRBV5-1 and TRBJ1-1, the CDR3 gives the full variable domain: KAGVTQTPRYLIKTRGQQVTLSCSPISGHRSVSWYQQTPGQGLQFLFEYFSETQRNKGNFPGRFSGRQFSNSRSEMNVSTLELGDSALYLCASSFRSGGTGMNTEAFFGQGTRLTVV.

The rearrangement joins TRBV18 to TRBJ2-2; no clear D gene. The CDR3 covers 16 residues. The germline CDR1 and CDR2 sequences are KGHSH and LQKENI. V dropped 2 bases and J dropped 0 bases, with 10 bases sitting between them. The CDR3 nucleotides are TGTGCCAGCTCACCAGAACAGCTCGCGAACACCGGGGAGCTGTTTTTT. It codes for CASSPEQLANTGELFF. Supplemented by reference TRBV18 and TRBJ2-2, the full variable domain reads NAGVMQNPRHLVRRRGQEARLRCSPMKGHSHVYWYRQLPEEGLKFMVYLQKENIIDESGMPKERFSAEFPKEGPSILRIQQVVRGDSAAYFCASSPEQLANTGELFFGEGSRLTVL.

This chain links TRBV18 with TRBJ1-1, with a possible D match to TRBD1 (6 bases). The CDR3 spans 13 residues. The V and J ends lost 3 bases and 11 bases respectively, with 16 bases between them. The germline gives CDR1 KGHSH, CDR2 LQKENI. The CDR3 DNA reads TGTGCCAGCTCACCCGATGCCACAGGGTCTGCTTTCTTT. Translated, it gives CASSPDATGSAFF.

The chain has TRBV3-1 (or the pseudogene TRBV3-2) and TRBJ1-5; D is unclear. This CDR3 comprises 17 residues. Germline V gene data show CDR1 as LGHDT and CDR2 as YNNKEL (reference sequence). V lost 0 bases and J lost 5, with 17 bases in between. The chain's CDR3 is CASSQDSARVRDQPQHF. In DNA form, the CDR3 reads TGTGCCAGCAGCCAAGACTCGGCTCGGGTTCGTGATCAGCCCCAGCATTTT.

The chain employs TRBV5-1 and TRBJ1-1; 12 nucleotides align to TRBD1. With 10 bases clipped from V and 4 bases from J, the junction kept 5 bases outside the gene matches. This CDR3 contains 13 residues. Germline-derived CDR1 and CDR2 are SGHRS and YFSETQ. DNA for the CDR3: TGCGCCTGCCGGGACAGGGGGCTCACTGAAGCTTTCTTT. Encoded protein: CACRDRGLTEAFF.

This clone was recorded once. The chain carries TRBV7-9 and TRBJ1-2, with D uncertain. The CDR3 runs 13 residues. Germline assignment: CDR1 SEHNR and CDR2 FQNEAQ (reference sequence). V was pared by 1 base and J by 8 bases, with 11 bases between. CDR3 in amino acids: CASSLDIAGGYTF. CDR3 nucleotide sequence: TGTGCCAGCAGCTTAGACATTGCTGGCGGCTACACCTTC.

The chain is built from TRBV6-5 and TRBJ1-4; 7 positions match TRBD1. This CDR3 has 15 residues. Germline assignment: CDR1 MNHEY and CDR2 SVGAGI. Trimming took 6 bases from V and 7 from J; bases not matched to a gene: 11. CDR3 in amino acids: CASSRDGQEGEKLFF. CDR3 in DNA: TGTGCCAGCAGCCGAGACGGACAGGAAGGTGAAAAACTGTTTTTT.

CDR3 residues: CASSNPGNQETQYF. The DNA of the CDR3 is TGTGCCAGCAGTAACCCAGGGAACCAAGAGACCCAGTACTTC. This chain joins TRBV27 and TRBJ2-5; the D gene is possibly TRBD1 (5 bases). In germline, CDR1 is MNHEY, CDR2 SMNVEV (reference sequence). The V gene lost 5 bases and the J gene lost 0 bases, with 10 bases spanning the gap. The CDR3 contains 14 residues.

The sample holds a few counts of this clone. The genes are TRBV19 and TRBJ2-7; weak D call: TRBD2 (6 bases). From germline, CDR1 is LNHDA and CDR2 SQIVND (reference sequence). CDR3 length equals 13 residues. V dropped 8 bases and J dropped 1 base, with 12 bases sitting between them. The DNA for the CDR3 is TGTGCCAGTCGGGGGAGGAATTCCTACGAGCAGTACTTC. It yields the protein CASRGRNSYEQYF.

The CDR3 DNA reads TGTGCCAGCAGCGCGGACAGTTCGAATCAGCCCCAGCATTTT. Protein sequence: CASSADSSNQPQHF. The chain recombines TRBV7-2 with TRBJ1-5; possibly TRBD1 for D (6 bases). The germline gives CDR1 SGHTA, CDR2 FQGNSA. This CDR3 is built from 14 residues. Trimming removed 5 bases at V and 4 bases at J, with 12 bases between.

The chain uses TRBV7-8 and TRBJ1-5; D not certain. CDR1 SGHVS and CDR2 FQNEAQ come from the germline V gene. V was shortened by 2 bases and J by 5 bases, with 7 bases between the two germline ends. This CDR3 contains 13 residues. This CDR3 reads CASSLYSDQPQHF. CDR3 nucleotides: TGTGCCAGCAGCTTATATTCCGATCAGCCCCAGCATTTT. Looking up the rest from reference TRBV7-8 and TRBJ1-5 gives the full variable domain: GAGVSQSPRYKVAKRGQDVALRCDPISGHVSLFWYQQALGQGPEFLTYFQNEAQLDKSGLPSDRFFAERPEGSVSTLKIQRTQQEDSAVYLCASSLYSDQPQHFGDGTRLSIL.

The chain recombines TRBV11-1 with TRBJ1-6; D is undetermined. The CDR3 runs 15 residues. Germline V gene lookup returns CDR1 SGHAT and CDR2 FQDESV (reference sequence). Trimming pared 5 bases from V and 11 bases from J, leaving 19 bases between. The CDR3 protein is CASSVTGRERTPLHF. The CDR3 DNA sequence: TGTGCCAGCAGCGTTACTGGGAGGGAGCGAACACCCCTCCACTTT.

V is TRBV6-6 and J is TRBJ1-1; 7 bases are a match to TRBD1. The V segment lost 0 bases and the J segment 4 bases; nucleotides outside the gene matches: 5. The length of the CDR3 is 15 residues. Germline V gene lookup returns CDR1 MNHNY and CDR2 SVGAGI (reference sequence). CDR3 in DNA: TGTGCCAGCAGTTACTCGACAGGGAAGGGCACTGAAGCTTTCTTT. It translates to CASSYSTGKGTEAFF.